This is a list of T cell receptor beta chains from one sample in a study of preoperative IRX-2 immunotherapy in early breast cancer. The method was immunoSEQ multiplex PCR; TCRdb's version includes in-frame clones alone and lacks a portion of them. The sample lists 30,000 to 45,000 clones; around 82% were seen once. Material: lymph node tissue, obtained after IRX-2 immunotherapy. The receptors were gathered from a human donor with breast cancer. Each CDR3 is given with its conserved first and last residue. D genes are given only for firm matches. Clone size is shown for a subset of rows, as once, few, many or a class of expanded clone.

>-|TRBV6-8|-|TRBJ1-2
TGTGCCACCAGACAACCAACTCGCTATGGCTACACCTTC
CATRQPTRYGYTF
>-|TRBV11-3|-|TRBJ1-6
TGTGCCAGCAGCTTGATCGCAGAAGCTAATTCACCCCTCCACTTT
CASSLIAEANSPLHF
>-|TRBV10-2|TRBD1|TRBJ1-1
TGCGCCAGCAGTGACCACCGGACAGGAGAGAACACTGAAGCTTTCTTT
CASSDHRTGENTEAFF
>-|TRBV6-7|TRBD1|TRBJ1-5
TGTGCCAGTAAGGGACAGGGGGCCAATCAGCCCCAGCATTTT
CASKGQGANQPQHF
>-|TRBV11-3|TRBD1|TRBJ1-2
TGTGCCAGCAGCGCAACGACAGGGAACTATGGCTACACCTTC
CASSATTGNYGYTF
>-|TRBV11-3|-|TRBJ2-5
TGTGCCAGCAGCTTGGGATCGGTTGGGGAGACCCAGTACTTC
CASSLGSVGETQYF
>-|TRBV6-8|-|TRBJ1-4
TGTGCCAGCAGTTACCGGAGGTCCAGGGAGGTCATCACAACTAATGAAAAACTGTTTTTT
CASSYRRSREVITTNEKLFF
>-|TRBV1|-|TRBJ1-4
TGCGCCAGCAGCCAACGTGGTTACAGCAATGAAAAACTGTTTTTT
CASSQRGYSNEKLFF
>-|TRBV11-3|-|TRBJ2-7
TGTGCCAGCAGCCCGGTTTGGACTTTATACGAGCAGTACTTC
CASSPVWTLYEQYF
>-|TRBV6-8|-|TRBJ1-5
TGTGCCAGCCGTGAGGCCGCGGGGGGTCAGCCCCAGCATTTT
CASREAAGGQPQHF
>-|TRBV11-3|TRBD1|TRBJ1-6
TGTGCCAGCAGCTTATCAGGGGGCCAGGGATCACCCCTCCACTTT
CASSLSGGQGSPLHF
>-|TRBV5-1|TRBD1|TRBJ2-7
TGCGCCAGCAGCACAACCGGGACAGGATCTTACGAGCAGTACTTC
CASSTTGTGSYEQYF
>-|TRBV6-8|-|TRBJ1-6
TGTGCCAGCAGTTACTCGGAACAGGGTTCACCCCTCCACTTT
CASSYSEQGSPLHF
>-|TRBV7-6|-|TRBJ1-1
TGTGCCAGCAGCTCTCTCGGCAGGAACACTGAAGCTTTCTTT
CASSSLGRNTEAFF
>-|TRBV6-8|-|TRBJ2-1
TGTGCCAGCAGTGACAGAACCGATCTCAATGAGCAGTTCTTC
CASSDRTDLNEQFF
>-|TRBV10-2|TRBD1|TRBJ2-6
TGCGCCAGCAGTGAGTCCACAGGGGGCTTCTCTGGGGCCAACGTCCTGACTTTC
CASSESTGGFSGANVLTF
>-|TRBV5-1|-|TRBJ2-7
TGCGCCAGCAGCTTGGCCTATAGTAACGACTACGAGCAGTACTTC
CASSLAYSNDYEQYF
>once|TRBV7-6|TRBD2|TRBJ2-1
TGTGCCAGCAGCTTTGGCGGGGGGGCCAGCTACAATGAGCAGTTCTTC
CASSFGGGASYNEQFF
>-|TRBV7-4|-|TRBJ2-1
TGTGCCAGCAGCTTACCAGGGGTGATATATGAGCAGTTCTTC
CASSLPGVIYEQFF
>-|TRBV6-8|TRBD1|TRBJ1-1
TGTGCCAGCAGGAATCCGGGACAGTCTGAAGCTTTCTTT
CASRNPGQSEAFF
>-|TRBV30|TRBD1|TRBJ1-2
TGTGCCTGGAGTCAGACAGGGGATCAGGGCTACACCTTC
CAWSQTGDQGYTF
>-|TRBV18|-|TRBJ1-3
TGTGCCAGCTCACCCGTGGCCGGGTCTGGAAACACCATATATTTT
CASSPVAGSGNTIYF
>-|TRBV10-2|-|TRBJ1-6
TGCGCCAGCAGTGAGTCACCTGATAATTCACCCCTCCACTTT
CASSESPDNSPLHF
>-|TRBV5-1|TRBD1|TRBJ1-4
TGCGCCAGCAGCATCTCGGGGACAGGGGGGGAAAAACTGTTTTTT
CASSISGTGGEKLFF
>-|TRBV6-7|TRBD2|TRBJ2-5
TGTGCCAGCAGTTACTCGGGAGGGGAAGGGACCCAGTACTTC
CASSYSGGEGTQYF
>-|TRBV15|-|TRBJ1-5
TGTGCCACCAGCAGAGATCCAGGGAGAGGGCAGCCCCAGCATTTT
CATSRDPGRGQPQHF
>-|TRBV23-1|-|TRBJ1-4
TGCGCCAGCAGCCAAGATCCTGGGTCAGAAAATGAAAAACTGTTTTTT
CASSQDPGSENEKLFF
>-|TRBV19|-|TRBJ2-7
TGTGCCAGTAGTAGCTCCGGGACACCGACGTACGAGCAGTACTTC
CASSSSGTPTYEQYF
>-|TRBV6-8|-|TRBJ1-5
TGTGCCAGCAGTTCCAGCGCAGGGGTGGAACAGCCCCAGCATTTT
CASSSSAGVEQPQHF
>-|TRBV5-1|TRBD1|TRBJ2-2
TGCGCCAGCAGCTTACAGGGGGCTGACACCGGGGAGCTGTTTTTT
CASSLQGADTGELFF
>once|TRBV12-5|TRBD1|TRBJ1-2
TGTGCTAGTGGCGGGACAGGGGGTCTATATGGCTACACCTTC
CASGGTGGLYGYTF
>-|TRBV29-1|TRBD1|TRBJ1-2
TGCAGCGTTGAAGATAGTGGGACAGGGGGAGGGAGTGGCTACACCTTC
CSVEDSGTGGGSGYTF
>-|TRBV6-8|-|TRBJ2-7
TGTGCCAGCAGTTACCTTCCAGGGGAAAGCTCCTACGAGCAGTACTTC
CASSYLPGESSYEQYF
>-|TRBV4-1|TRBD1|TRBJ1-3
TGCGCCAGCAGCCACCGACAGGGCGGTGGAAACACCATATATTTT
CASSHRQGGGNTIYF
>-|TRBV1|-|TRBJ1-5
TGCGCCAGCAGCCAAGAACACAGGGGGGACCAGCCCCAGCATTTT
CASSQEHRGDQPQHF
>-|TRBV7-4|TRBD1|TRBJ2-1
TGTGCCAGCAGCCATGGGACAGGGGGCCCCTACAATGAGCAGTTCTTC
CASSHGTGGPYNEQFF
>-|TRBV5-1|-|TRBJ1-4
TGCGCCAGCAGCTTGGAAGGGGACAATGAAAAACTGTTTTTT
CASSLEGDNEKLFF